Following are 17 T cell receptor beta chains from one sample sequenced in a study of radiotherapy plus CTLA-4 blockade in lung cancer. The assay was immunoSEQ multiplex PCR, and TCRdb's table has in-frame clones only and misses some. The table has some 120,000 clones, roughly 77% seen once. The sequences come from peripheral blood, collected from a patient treated with radiotherapy plus ipilimumab. All receptors derive from a human donor with non-small cell lung cancer that progressed on radiotherapy plus ipilimumab. Some clones in this sample may be carry-over from other donors' samples.

In this sample, this clone is medium-sized (0.01 to 0.1%). The rearrangement uses TRBV2 and TRBJ1-6, with a weak D call TRBD1 (5 bases). V gave up 3 bases and J gave up 9 bases, with 9 bases separating them. The CDR3 is 13 amino acids. CDR1 is SNHLY and CDR2 is FYNNEI in the germline V gene. The CDR3 is CASSDRVASPLHF. The CDR3 coding sequence is TGTGCCAGCAGTGACAGGGTGGCTTCACCCCTCCACTTT.

This clone has a single count. V is TRBV25-1 and J is TRBJ2-5; D uncertain. The CDR3 spans 14 residues. Germline-derived CDR1 and CDR2 are MGHDK and SYGVNS. Trimming left V 3 bases short and J 0 bases short, with 8 bases between. The CDR3 DNA is TGTGCCAGCAGTGAGTACAAGTACCAAGAGACCCAGTACTTC. Protein sequence: CASSEYKYQETQYF.

The chain links TRBV7-2 to TRBJ2-4; D is perhaps TRBD1 (5 bases). CDR3 length equals 13 residues. The germline V gene has CDR1 SGHTA and CDR2 FQGNSA. The V gene lost 4 bases and the J gene lost 9 bases, with 13 bases spanning the gap. In DNA form, the CDR3 reads TGTGCCAGCAGCTCAGGGATGGTTGGCATTCAGTACTTC. Its protein product is CASSSGMVGIQYF.

The chain couples TRBV15 to TRBJ2-3; the match to TRBD2 covers 13 bases. Unmatched junction bases numbered 3, after V lost 3 bases and J lost 3 bases. Per germline, CDR1 LNHNV and CDR2 YYDKDF (reference sequence). CDR3 length: 16 amino acids. The CDR3 bases are TGTGCCACCAGCAGGGGACTAGCGGGGTCAACAGATACGCAGTATTTT. As protein: CATSRGLAGSTDTQYF.

The chain employs TRBV20-1 and TRBJ1-1, with D tentatively TRBD1 (6 bases). Trimming removed 5 bases at V and 8 bases at J, with 12 bases between. Germline V gene lookup returns CDR1 DFQATT and CDR2 SNEGSKA (reference sequence). This CDR3 is built from 11 residues. DNA for the CDR3: TGCAGTGCTCTAGGGGGGTCAGAAGCTTTCTTT. Translation gives CSALGGSEAFF.

V usage is TRBV28 and J usage is TRBJ2-7, with 9 bases identical to TRBD1. Germline CDR1 MDHEN, CDR2 SYDVKM. V trimming: 2 bases; J trimming: 4 bases; junction bases outside the gene matches: 3. The CDR3 covers 14 residues. CDR3 region: CASSLNRGLYEQYF. In nucleotides, the CDR3 is TGTGCCAGCAGTTTAAACAGGGGGCTGTACGAGCAGTACTTC.

The CDR3 bases are TGTGCCAGCAGCTTAGGGGAGGGCAGGGCGAACACTGAAGCTTTCTTT. This sequence encodes CASSLGEGRANTEAFF. The rearrangement uses TRBV11-3 and TRBJ1-1, with D possibly being TRBD1 (5 bases). The CDR3 contains 16 residues. Trimming stripped 1 base from V and 1 base from J, with 13 bases between. Per germline, CDR1 SGHNT and CDR2 YENEEA. The full variable domain, with the rest looked up from reference TRBV11-3 and TRBJ1-1, is EAGVVQSPRYKIIEKKQPVAFWCNPISGHNTLYWYLQNLGQGPELLIRYENEEAVDDSQLPKDRFSAERLKGVDSTLKIQPAELGDSAVYLCASSLGEGRANTEAFFGQGTRLTVV.

The rearrangement joins TRBV5-1 to TRBJ2-3, with TRBD2 matching over 14 bases. V lost 2 bases and J lost 2; bases outside the gene matches: 7. The CDR3 consists of 18 residues. In germline, CDR1 is SGHRS, CDR2 YFSETQ. The CDR3 nucleotides read TGCGCCAGCAGCTTTGGACTAGCGGGGGGTATTGACACAGATACGCAGTATTTT. Encoded protein: CASSFGLAGGIDTDTQYF.

This chain uses TRBV11-2 with TRBJ2-2; D unresolved. The germline V gene encodes CDR1 SGHAT and CDR2 FQNNGV. The CDR3 is 13 amino acids. The V end lost 4 bases, the J end lost 8 bases, and 11 bases lay between the germline ends. CDR3 DNA sequence: TGTGCCAGCAGCTCCCGGGCAAGTGGGGAGCTGTTTTTT. Its translation: CASSSRASGELFF. The whole variable domain, filled in from reference TRBV11-2 and TRBJ2-2, reads EAGVAQSPRYKIIEKRQSVAFWCNPISGHATLYWYQQILGQGPKLLIQFQNNGVVDDSQLPKDRFSAERLKGVDSTLKIQPAKLEDSAVYLCASSSRASGELFFGEGSRLTVL.

The J gene is TRBJ1-1, the V gene TRBV5-6; D perhaps matches TRBD1 (5 bases). Trimming took off 5 bases at V and 11 bases at J, with 16 bases between the two ends. This CDR3 has 12 amino acids. Germline V CDR1 and CDR2: SGHDT, YYEEEE. CDR3 residues: CASRDGGARAFF. The DNA of the CDR3 is TGTGCCAGCAGAGATGGAGGGGCACGGGCTTTCTTT.

The chain employs TRBV4-2 and TRBJ2-2, with D possibly matching TRBD2 (6 bases). CDR3 length equals 16 residues. V was shortened by 0 bases and J by 10 bases, with 18 bases between the two germline ends. Germline values: CDR1 LGHNA, CDR2 YNFKEQ. The CDR3 sequence: CASSQDLPGGEKELFF. The CDR3 DNA sequence: TGTGCCAGCAGCCAAGATCTTCCCGGGGGTGAGAAGGAGCTGTTTTTT.

This clone was seen a few times. The chain couples TRBV7-2 to TRBJ1-1, with TRBD1 identical over 8 bases. The CDR3 length is 14 residues. V was pared by 8 bases and J by 5 bases, with 10 bases of the junction left unmatched. CDR1 and CDR2 from the germline V gene are SGHTA and FQGNSA. CDR3 amino acids: CASAPTQGATEAFF. CDR3 sequence (DNA): TGTGCCAGCGCACCTACCCAGGGGGCGACTGAAGCTTTCTTT.

The CDR3: CASSPWGAGNSPLHF. DNA for the CDR3: TGTGCCAGCAGCCCCTGGGGGGCAGGGAATTCACCCCTCCACTTT. The chain has TRBV5-5 and TRBJ1-6, with D perhaps TRBD1 (6 bases). There are 15 residues in the CDR3. The V end was cut by 4 bases, the J end by 7 bases, with 15 bases between. Per germline, CDR1 SGHKS and CDR2 YYEKEE (reference sequence).

The J gene is TRBJ2-2, the V gene TRBV4-1, with D unresolved. The V end was cut by 1 base, the J end by 2 bases, with 14 bases between. Looked up from germline, CDR1 is MGHRA and CDR2 is YSYEKL. This CDR3 comprises 17 residues. This chain's CDR3 is CASSQVDRPLNTGELFF. The CDR3 DNA reads as TGCGCCAGCAGCCAAGTCGATAGGCCGTTAAACACCGGGGAGCTGTTTTTT.

V gene TRBV19 combines with J gene TRBJ2-7, with 11 bases identical to TRBD1. Unmatched junction bases numbered 21, after V lost 7 bases and J lost 4 bases. Germline lookup yields CDR1 LNHDA and CDR2 SQIVND (reference sequence). This CDR3 is built from 19 residues. The CDR3 sequence: CASTSSGTGGFGVPYEQYF. CDR3 in DNA: TGTGCCAGTACTAGTTCCGGGACAGGGGGATTTGGAGTCCCTTACGAGCAGTACTTC. Full variable domain (outside the CDR3, taken from reference TRBV19 and TRBJ2-7): DGGITQSPKYLFRKEGQNVTLSCEQNLNHDAMYWYRQDPGQGLRLIYYSQIVNDFQKGDIAEGYSVSREKKESFPLTVTSAQKNPTAFYLCASTSSGTGGFGVPYEQYFGPGTRLTVT.

The chain joins TRBV4-3 to TRBJ2-5, with 8 bases matching TRBD2. The CDR3 contains 16 residues. The J segment lost 1 base and the V segment lost 0 bases, leaving 4 bases of the junction unmatched. Germline V CDR1 and CDR2: LGHNA, YSLEER. CDR3 amino acids: CASSQEFGGAQETQYF. CDR3 in DNA: TGCGCCAGCAGCCAAGAGTTCGGGGGGGCCCAAGAGACCCAGTACTTC.

This chain joins TRBV4-3 and TRBJ2-6, with D maybe TRBD1 (6 bases). Germline V gene sequence: CDR1 LGHNA, CDR2 YSLEER. V was clipped by 3 bases and J by 2 bases, with 14 bases between them. CDR3 size: 17 residues. The CDR3 DNA follows: TGCGCCAGCAGCCAGAATACACAGGGTACTGGGGCCAACGTCCTGACTTTC. Protein: CASSQNTQGTGANVLTF.